These T cell receptor beta chains were read from a single sample in a study of blood T cell repertoires in COVID-19. Using immunoSEQ multiplex PCR, the repertoire was profiled, and TCRdb retains in-frame clones only, with some absent. The table records 15,000 to 20,000 clones, 82% of them present only once. Material: peripheral blood. Receptors originate from a man older than 75 with active COVID-19. Both conserved end residues are trimmed from each CDR3. Expanded clones get a size class; other rows say once, few or many, or leave the size out.

V gene	clone size	CDR3 protein
TRBV7-6	medium-sized	ASSPLGGRASYEQY
TRBV7-9	-	ASSWGNRDEQY
TRBV7-8	-	ASTLRQPYEQY
TRBV2	once	ASSGGQGNYGYT
TRBV7-2	-	ASSLAILGLLRAGEQETQY
TRBV5-1	-	ASSPGTSGASTDTQY
TRBV6-5	-	ASSYGTLNTGELF
TRBV29-1	-	SVLPGQSSYEQY
TRBV6-1	-	ASSETVKH
TRBV12-3/TRBV12-4	-	ASSFDLRDGYT
TRBV12-1	-	ASSLGQGEETQY
TRBV29-1	-	SVRAGDEQY
TRBV18	-	ASATGEWETQY
TRBV24-1	-	ATSDPGTGNTDTQY
TRBV27	-	ASSSSTGYYGYT
TRBV4-1	-	ASSQGTSGLYTYEQY
TRBV10-3	-	AISVRFQETQY
TRBV5-5	-	ASSLDATAHFNSPLH
TRBV5-6	-	ASSPGQDTYGYT
TRBV4-1	-	ASSQARTSGSDGTDTQY
TRBV28	-	ASTRGRATEAF
TRBV4-1	few	ASRPSGVGSNQPQH
TRBV5-1	-	ASSSETSGKNEQF
TRBV11-2	-	ASSLDSDRGRLDTQY
TRBV28	-	ASSLWGQDEKLF
TRBV11-2	-	ASSHPDIKNIQY
TRBV27	-	ASSTQRENPYEQY
TRBV19	-	ASSIEGTGIGEQY
TRBV12-2	-	ASRPLLAGGPRYEQY
TRBV5-4	-	ASRGTHNEQF
TRBV4-1	once	ASSQDWLAGKTDTQY
TRBV30	-	AWSVQGRVVPGELF
TRBV28	-	ASRGGYTGELF
TRBV19	once	ASSIGTGGETQY
TRBV29-1	-	SAEGTYEQY
TRBV7-9	-	ASSPATSAMYEQY
TRBV4-1	once	ASSQGAGVGNEKLF
TRBV18	-	ASSRQQGEQF
TRBV4-3	-	ASSQDASGRGGIQY
TRBV4-1	-	ASSQAGTGGGKLF
TRBV28	-	ASSGSGRNPDTQY
TRBV19	-	ASSWYRDQPQH
TRBV29-1	-	SAGGTRNTEAF
TRBV4-2	-	ASSQVGEGDTQY
TRBV20-1	-	SASLAGVLGEQF
TRBV18	-	ASSPIQGTKGYEQY
TRBV6-2/TRBV6-3	-	ASSSLAGVLGEQY